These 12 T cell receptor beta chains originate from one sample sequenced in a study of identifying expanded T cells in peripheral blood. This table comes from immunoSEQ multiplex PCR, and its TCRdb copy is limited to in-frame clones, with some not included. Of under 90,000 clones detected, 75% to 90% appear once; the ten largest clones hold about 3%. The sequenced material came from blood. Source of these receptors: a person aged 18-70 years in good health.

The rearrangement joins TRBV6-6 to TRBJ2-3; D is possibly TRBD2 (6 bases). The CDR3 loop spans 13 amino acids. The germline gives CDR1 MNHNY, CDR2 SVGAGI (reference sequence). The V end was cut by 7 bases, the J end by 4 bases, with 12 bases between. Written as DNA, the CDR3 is TGTGCCAGCACCCGGGAGAGGGCAGATACGCAGTATTTT. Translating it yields CASTRERADTQYF.

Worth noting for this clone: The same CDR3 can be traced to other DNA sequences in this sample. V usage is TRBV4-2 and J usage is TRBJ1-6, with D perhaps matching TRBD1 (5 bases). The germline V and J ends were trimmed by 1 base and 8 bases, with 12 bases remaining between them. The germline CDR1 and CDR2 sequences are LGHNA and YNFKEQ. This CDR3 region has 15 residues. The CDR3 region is CASSQAWDSDSPLHF. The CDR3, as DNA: TGTGCCAGCAGCCAAGCATGGGACTCCGATTCACCCCTCCACTTT.

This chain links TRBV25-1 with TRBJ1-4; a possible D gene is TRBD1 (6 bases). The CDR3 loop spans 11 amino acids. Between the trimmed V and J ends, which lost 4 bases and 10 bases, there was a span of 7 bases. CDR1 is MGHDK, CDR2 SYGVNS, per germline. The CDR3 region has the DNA TGTGCCAGCAGTGTAGGGGGAAAACTGTTTTTT. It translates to CASSVGGKLFF.

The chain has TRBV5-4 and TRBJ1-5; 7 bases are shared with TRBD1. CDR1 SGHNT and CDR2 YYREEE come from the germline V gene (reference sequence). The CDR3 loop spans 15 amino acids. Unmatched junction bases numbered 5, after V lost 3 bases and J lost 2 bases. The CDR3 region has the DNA TGTGCCAGCAGCTCGCAGGGGGAGGGCAATCAGCCCCAGCATTTT. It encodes CASSSQGEGNQPQHF.

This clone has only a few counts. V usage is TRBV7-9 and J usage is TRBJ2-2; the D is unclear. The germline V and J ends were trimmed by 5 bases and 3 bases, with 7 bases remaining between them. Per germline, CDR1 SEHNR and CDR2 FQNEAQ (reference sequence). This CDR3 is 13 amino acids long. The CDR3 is CASSRLYTGELFF. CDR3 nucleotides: TGTGCCAGCAGCCGGCTGTACACCGGGGAGCTGTTTTTT.

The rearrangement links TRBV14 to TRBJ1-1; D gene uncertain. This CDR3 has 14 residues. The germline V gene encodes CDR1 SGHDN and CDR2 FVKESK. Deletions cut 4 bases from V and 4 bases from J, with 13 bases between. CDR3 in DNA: TGTGCCAGCAGCCTCGTGGGAGGGCTCACTGAAGCTTTCTTT. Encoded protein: CASSLVGGLTEAFF.

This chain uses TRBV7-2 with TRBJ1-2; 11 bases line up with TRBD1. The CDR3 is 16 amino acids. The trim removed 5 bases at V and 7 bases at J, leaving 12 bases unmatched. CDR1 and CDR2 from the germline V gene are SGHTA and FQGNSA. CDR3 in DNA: TGTGCCAGCAGCCAGACGGGGGGACAGGGGGTGCGTGGCTACACCTTC. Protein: CASSQTGGQGVRGYTF.

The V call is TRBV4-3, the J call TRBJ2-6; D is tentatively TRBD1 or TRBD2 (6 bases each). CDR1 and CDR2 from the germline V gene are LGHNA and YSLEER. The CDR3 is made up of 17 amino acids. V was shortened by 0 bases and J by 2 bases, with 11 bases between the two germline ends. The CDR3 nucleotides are TGCGCCAGCAGCCAAGAACAGGGCGGGGCTGGGGCCAACGTCCTGACTTTC. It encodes CASSQEQGGAGANVLTF.

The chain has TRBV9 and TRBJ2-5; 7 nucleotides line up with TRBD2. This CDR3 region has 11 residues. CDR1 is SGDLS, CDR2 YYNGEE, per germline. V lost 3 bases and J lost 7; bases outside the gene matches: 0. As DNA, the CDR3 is TGTGCCAGCAGCGGGGGGGGGACCCAGTACTTC. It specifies CASSGGGTQYF. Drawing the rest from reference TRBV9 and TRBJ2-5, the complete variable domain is DSGVTQTPKHLITATGQRVTLRCSPRSGDLSVYWYQQSLDQGLQFLIQYYNGEERAKGNILERFSAQQFPDLHSELNLSSLELGDSALYFCASSGGGTQYFGPGTRLLVL.

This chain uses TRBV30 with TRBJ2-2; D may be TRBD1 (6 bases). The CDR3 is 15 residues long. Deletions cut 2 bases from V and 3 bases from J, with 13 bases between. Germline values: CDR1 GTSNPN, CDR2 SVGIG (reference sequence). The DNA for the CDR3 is TGTGCCTGGAGTCCCTACAGGGCGGACACCGGGGAGCTGTTTTTT. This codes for CAWSPYRADTGELFF.

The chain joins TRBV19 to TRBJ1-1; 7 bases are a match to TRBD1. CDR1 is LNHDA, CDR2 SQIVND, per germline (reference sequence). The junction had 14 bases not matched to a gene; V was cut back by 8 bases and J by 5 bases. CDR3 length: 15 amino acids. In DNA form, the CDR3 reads TGTGCCAGTTTCCGTAAAGGGGGCGCAGATACTGAAGCTTTCTTT. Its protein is CASFRKGGADTEAFF. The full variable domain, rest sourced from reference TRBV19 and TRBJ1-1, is DGGITQSPKYLFRKEGQNVTLSCEQNLNHDAMYWYRQDPGQGLRLIYYSQIVNDFQKGDIAEGYSVSREKKESFPLTVTSAQKNPTAFYLCASFRKGGADTEAFFGQGTRLTVV.

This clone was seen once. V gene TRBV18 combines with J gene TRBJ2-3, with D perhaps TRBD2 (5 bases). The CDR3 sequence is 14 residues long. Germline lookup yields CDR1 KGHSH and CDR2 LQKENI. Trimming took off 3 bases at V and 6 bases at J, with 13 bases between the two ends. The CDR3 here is CASSPPGDPDTQYF. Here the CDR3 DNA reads TGTGCCAGCTCACCGCCCGGGGATCCGGATACGCAGTATTTT.